These 27 T cell receptor beta chains came from one sample sequenced in a study of neurological immune-mediated disorders. In TCRdb, the 5' RACE reads were re-called with MiXCR into one record per CDR3 protein. The sample lists 87,000 or so distinct CDR3 sequences, roughly 3.5% seen once, with about 3% in the top ten. Sequencing was performed on PBMCs. The receptors originated from a woman aged 50 to 60 with multiple sclerosis.

This clonotype was counted at least ten times. The chain links TRBV12-3 or TRBV12-4 to TRBJ2-4; D call uncertain. The CDR3 covers 13 residues. Trimming pared 6 bases from V and 2 bases from J, leaving 8 bases between. CDR3 sequence (DNA): TGTGCCAGCAGCATACAAACCAAAAACATTCAGTACTTC. This sequence encodes CASSIQTKNIQYF.

This clonotype has ten or more counts. The chain carries TRBV7-2 and TRBJ2-7; 11 nucleotides match TRBD1. The CDR3 has 13 residues. Trimming took 5 bases from V and 7 from J; bases not matched to a gene: 4. CDR1 SGHTA and CDR2 FQGNSA come from the germline V gene. The CDR3 coding sequence is TGTGCCAGCAGCCTGGGACAGGGGGTTGAGCAGTACTTC. Protein: CASSLGQGVEQYF.

This clonotype was observed at least ten times. This sequence joins TRBV2 and TRBJ2-1; D is uncertain. CDR1 SNHLY and CDR2 FYNNEI come from the germline V gene. CDR3 length: 15 amino acids. The CDR3 sequence is CATPGPHIKYNEQFF. DNA for the CDR3: TGTGCAACCCCTGGGCCTCATATTAAGTACAATGAGCAGTTCTTC.

The table lists this clonotype with many counts. V is TRBV7-2 and J is TRBJ1-2; 7 nucleotides align to TRBD1. The germline CDR1 and CDR2 sequences are SGHTA and FQGNSA. The CDR3 is 13 amino acids. V shed 5 bases and J 4 bases; nucleotides not matched to a gene: 4. The CDR3 DNA follows: TGTGCCAGCAGCGCAGGGGGAGGCTATGGCTACACCTTC. Its protein product is CASSAGGGYGYTF.

The sample holds many counts of this clonotype. The chain is built from TRBV20-1 and TRBJ2-5, with D perhaps being TRBD1 or TRBD2 (5 bases each). Deletions cut 5 bases from V and 5 bases from J, with 18 bases between. Germline V gene lookup returns CDR1 DFQATT and CDR2 SNEGSKA (reference sequence). This CDR3 comprises 14 residues. CDR3 coding DNA: TGCAGTGCTCTCCCGGCCGGGGCCCATGAGACCCAGTACTTC. Translation gives CSALPAGAHETQYF.

In regard to this clonotype: This may be a read error: a much more frequent sequence differs by one nucleotide. The chain is built from TRBV5-6 and TRBJ2-7; D is unclear. Germline CDR1 SGHDT, CDR2 YYEEEE. This CDR3 has 12 residues. Here the CDR3 reads CDSSWASYEQYF. The CDR3, as DNA: TGTGACAGCAGCTGGGCGAGCTACGAGCAGTACTTC.

This clonotype was counted many times. J is TRBJ2-2 and V is TRBV12-3 or TRBV12-4; 7 positions match TRBD2. This CDR3 region has 14 residues. The J segment lost 5 bases and the V segment lost 7 bases, leaving 7 bases of the junction unmatched. CDR3: CASKRPLATGELFF. CDR3 in DNA: TGTGCCAGCAAAAGACCACTAGCGACCGGGGAGCTGTTTTTT.

The rearrangement uses TRBV21-1 and TRBJ2-7; the table's D call, TRBD1, was not checked against the DNA. TRBV21-1 is a pseudogene segment. This CDR3 is 12 amino acids long. CDR3 sequence reads: CDSGKGGYEQYF. The CDR3 DNA follows: TGTGACAGCGGGAAGGGGGGTTACGAGCAGTACTTC.

In its sample, this clonotype was seen many times. The chain carries TRBV5-5 and TRBJ1-2; TRBD1 matches 9 bases. After removal of 4 bases from V and 7 bases from J, the junction contained 11 bases not matched to a gene. This CDR3 region has 15 residues. Germline V gene sequence: CDR1 SGHKS, CDR2 YYEKEE (reference sequence). CDR3 in amino acids: CASSGQTGGAFGYTF. The DNA of the CDR3 is TGTGCCAGCAGCGGGCAAACAGGGGGCGCTTTTGGCTACACCTTC.

Many counts were recorded for this clonotype. The genes are TRBV7-3 and TRBJ2-2; D is perhaps TRBD1 or TRBD2 (5 bases each). Germline CDR1 reads SGHTA; CDR2 reads FQGTGA. The CDR3 is 16 amino acids. Trimming took off 5 bases at V and 5 bases at J, with 18 bases between the two ends. The CDR3 loop is CASSEGLNRWTGELFF. The CDR3 region has the DNA TGTGCCAGCAGCGAAGGACTGAACAGGTGGACCGGGGAGCTGTTTTTT.

Many counts were recorded for this clonotype. The chain recombines TRBV5-1 with TRBJ2-7; TRBD1 might be the D (6 bases). V lost 2 bases and J 0 bases, leaving 21 bases between the germline ends. Germline CDR1 SGHRS, CDR2 YFSETQ. CDR3 size: 18 residues. CDR3 residues: CASSFLGHSTPISYEQYF. In nucleotides, the CDR3 is TGCGCCAGCAGCTTCCTGGGACACTCAACCCCGATCTCCTACGAGCAGTACTTC.

This clonotype was detected many times. This chain links TRBV15 with TRBJ2-7; TRBD1 agrees at 10 bases. The germline CDR1 and CDR2 sequences are LNHNV and YYDKDF (reference sequence). After removal of 1 base from V and 6 bases from J, the junction contained 3 bases not matched to a gene. This CDR3 comprises 14 residues. The CDR3 DNA follows: TGTGCCACCAGCAGAGCCGGGACAGGGGTCGAGCAGTACTTC. It specifies CATSRAGTGVEQYF.

In its sample, this clonotype was seen many times. V usage is TRBV7-2 and J usage is TRBJ2-3; 7 positions match TRBD2. Germline V gene data show CDR1 as SGHTA and CDR2 as FQGNSA. V shed 5 bases, J shed 0 bases, and the junction held 5 bases outside the gene matches. This CDR3 has 15 residues. The CDR3: CASSQLALSTDTQYF. For the CDR3, the DNA is TGTGCCAGCAGCCAACTAGCGTTAAGCACAGATACGCAGTATTTT.

This clonotype was recorded at least ten times. The CDR3 spells CASRFKGLAYEQYF. CDR3 in DNA: TGTGCCAGCAGATTTAAGGGACTAGCTTACGAGCAGTACTTC. The chain carries TRBV6-5 and TRBJ2-7; 9 nucleotides align to TRBD2. The germline V gene encodes CDR1 MNHEY and CDR2 SVGAGI. The CDR3 spans 14 residues. Trimming cost V 6 bases and J 4 bases; bases outside gene matches: 7.

This clonotype was found many times. This rearrangement joins TRBV12-3 or TRBV12-4 to TRBJ2-1, with D tentatively TRBD1 (5 bases). V was trimmed by 3 bases and J by 6 bases, leaving 9 bases between them. The CDR3 has 13 amino acids. The CDR3 DNA reads as TGTGCCAGCAGTTTCAGTCAGGGCAATGAGCAGTTCTTC. It codes for CASSFSQGNEQFF.

This clonotype was detected ten times or more. V usage is TRBV7-6 and J usage is TRBJ1-2, with D perhaps TRBD1 (5 bases). There are 15 residues in the CDR3. CDR1 and CDR2 (germline): SGHVS, FNYEAQ. V lost 2 bases and J lost 3, with 13 bases in between. The CDR3 loop reads CASSLKGGVDYGYTF. In DNA, the CDR3 is TGTGCCAGCAGCTTAAAAGGAGGGGTCGACTATGGCTACACCTTC.

This clonotype was detected many times. V is TRBV5-4 and J is TRBJ2-7; 14 bases agree with TRBD2. With V trimmed by 4 bases and J by 0 bases, 3 bases remained unmatched. The CDR3 length is 16 residues. CDR1 and CDR2 from the germline V gene are SGHNT and YYREEE (reference sequence). CDR3: CASSMGTSGGSYEQYF. The CDR3 region has the DNA TGTGCCAGCAGCATGGGGACTAGCGGGGGCTCCTACGAGCAGTACTTC. Based on the CDR3 plus reference TRBV5-4 and TRBJ2-7, the full variable domain is ETGVTQSPTHLIKTRGQQVTLRCSSQSGHNTVSWYQQALGQGPQFIFQYYREEENGRGNFPPRFSGLQFPNYSSELNVNALELDDSALYLCASSMGTSGGSYEQYFGPGTRLTVT.

This clonotype occurred many times. The CDR3 spells CASSPESGTVSQFF. CDR3 coding DNA: TGTGCCAGCAGCCCCGAGTCCGGGACAGTGTCTCAGTTCTTC. The chain couples TRBV7-2 to TRBJ2-1; 7 bases are shared with TRBD1. V was clipped by 5 bases and J by 13 bases; unmatched bases: 14. From germline, CDR1 is SGHTA and CDR2 FQGNSA. The CDR3 has 14 residues.

This clonotype was recorded at least ten times. The rearrangement links TRBV20-1 to TRBJ1-3; no firm D call. Trimming shortened V by 7 bases and J by 4 bases, and 17 bases separated the two germline ends. CDR1 and CDR2 from the germline V gene are DFQATT and SNEGSKA (reference sequence). This CDR3 contains 14 residues. The CDR3 protein is CSVLTAAAGNTIYF. CDR3 DNA: TGCAGTGTCCTGACGGCGGCGGCGGGAAACACCATATATTTT.

This clonotype came up many times. The chain recombines TRBV12-3 or TRBV12-4 with TRBJ2-6; 7 bases line up with TRBD1. The CDR3 loop spans 16 amino acids. The trim removed 1 base at V and 2 bases at J, leaving 2 bases unmatched. The CDR3 loop reads CASSLGTGTGANVLTF. Written as DNA, the CDR3 is TGTGCCAGCAGTTTAGGGACAGGAACTGGGGCCAACGTCCTGACTTTC.

This clonotype was seen at least ten times. The chain combines TRBV4-1 with TRBJ2-7, with 7 positions matching TRBD2. The V gene's germline CDR1 is MGHRA and CDR2 YSYEKL. The junction had 8 bases not matched to a gene; V was cut back by 3 bases and J by 3 bases. The CDR3 consists of 15 residues. For the CDR3, the DNA is TGCGCCAGCAGCCATATTCTAGCGGCGGGCTACGAGCAGTACTTC. This sequence encodes CASSHILAAGYEQYF.

This clonotype was observed many times. J is TRBJ2-5 and V is TRBV2, with 7 positions matching TRBD1. In germline, CDR1 is SNHLY, CDR2 FYNNEI. The CDR3 has 13 amino acids. The V gene end was trimmed by 10 bases and the J gene end by 1 base; junction bases not matched to a gene: 6. CDR3 bases: TGTGCCACCAAGGACAGGACCCAAGAGACCCAGTACTTC. It translates to CATKDRTQETQYF. The whole variable domain, remainder taken from reference TRBV2 and TRBJ2-5, is EPEVTQTPSHQVTQMGQEVILRCVPISNHLYFYWYRQILGQKVEFLVSFYNNEISEKSEIFDDQFSVERPDGSNFTLKIRSTKLEDSAMYFCATKDRTQETQYFGPGTRLLVL.

This clonotype was counted ten times or more. The rearrangement joins TRBV20-1 to TRBJ2-5; a possible D gene is TRBD2 (6 bases). This CDR3 comprises 14 residues. Germline-derived CDR1 and CDR2 are DFQATT and SNEGSKA (reference sequence). V was clipped by 5 bases and J by 4 bases, with 17 bases between them. The DNA for the CDR3 is TGCAGTGCTCTACGATCGACTAGAGGAGAGACCCAGTACTTC. It translates to CSALRSTRGETQYF.

This clonotype was seen repeatedly, ten times or more. The V gene is TRBV12-3 or TRBV12-4, the J gene TRBJ2-1, with TRBD2 matching over 9 bases. The CDR3 spans 15 residues. V shed 1 base, J shed 4 bases, and the junction held 2 bases outside the gene matches. The CDR3 region has the DNA TGTGCCAGCAGTTTAGGGCTAGCGGGGTACAATGAGCAGTTCTTC. Its protein product is CASSLGLAGYNEQFF.

This clonotype showed up many times. The chain links TRBV9 to TRBJ2-6; D unclear. V shed 3 bases and J shed 0 bases, with 7 bases lying between them. The CDR3 is 15 residues long. Germline CDR1 and CDR2: SGDLS and YYNGEE. This CDR3 reads CASSARPSGANVLTF. The CDR3 region has the DNA TGTGCCAGCAGCGCAAGACCCTCTGGGGCCAACGTCCTGACTTTC.

This clonotype showed up many times. In DNA form, the CDR3 reads TGCAGTGCGGAATCCGGGACAGGGATATCCTACGAGCAGTACTTC. Its translation is CSAESGTGISYEQYF. The chain couples TRBV20-1 to TRBJ2-7; TRBD1 matches 9 bases. Per germline, CDR1 DFQATT and CDR2 SNEGSKA (reference sequence). CDR3 length: 15 residues. Germline trimming cut 6 bases from V and 1 base from J; bases unmatched to any gene: 10.

This clonotype came up many times. This sequence joins TRBV14 and TRBJ2-7, with no clear D. V lost 1 base, J lost 0 bases, and 7 bases lay in between. Per the germline V gene, CDR1 is SGHDN and CDR2 is FVKESK. The CDR3 has 14 residues. The chain's CDR3 is CASSQVTGSYEQYF. The CDR3 DNA reads as TGTGCCAGCAGCCAAGTAACGGGCTCCTACGAGCAGTACTTC. Supplemented by reference TRBV14 and TRBJ2-7, the full variable domain reads EAGVTQFPSHSVIEKGQTVTLRCDPISGHDNLYWYRRVMGKEIKFLLHFVKESKQDESGMPNNRFLAERTGGTYSTLKVQPAELEDSGVYFCASSQVTGSYEQYFGPGTRLTVT.